The 9 T cell receptor beta chains in this list originate from one sample, sequenced in a study of T cells in Graves' hyperthyroidism and ophthalmopathy (dated by TCRdb to about 2019). The library was made by multiplex PCR. The instrument was an Illumina HiSeq 2000. The TCR beta CDR3 regions were amplified from the RNA transcripts. The first round of RT-PCR for the TCR CDR3 was performed with the HTBI primer set and the Qiagen OneStep RT-PCR kit. The public reads were quality trimmed at Q25 with fastp and then assembled into clones with MiXCR by TCRdb, keeping productive beta chains. For every CDR3 protein sequence, its rows merge into one entry that carries the most common genes and DNA. Counted in this sample were fewer than 650,000 distinct CDR3 sequences; 14% of them appeared once. In total, the top ten clones hold approximately 5.7% of the sample. Sequenced: blood. Receptors were obtained from a woman aged 30 to 39 with Graves' hyperthyroidism that later progressed to Graves' ophthalmopathy.

This clonotype was observed many times. The V and J genes are TRBV12-3 or TRBV12-4 and TRBJ2-7; the match to TRBD2 covers 10 bases. The V gene end was trimmed by 6 bases and the J gene end by 5 bases; junction bases not matched to a gene: 10. The CDR3 loop spans 15 amino acids. CDR3 bases: TGTGCCAGCAGCTCACCTCTAGCGGGAGCTAACGAGCAGTACTTC. Encoded protein: CASSSPLAGANEQYF.

This clonotype was recorded a few times. The chain recombines TRBV18 with TRBJ2-5; D may correspond to TRBD1 or TRBD2 (5 bases each). Trimming removed 3 bases from V and 13 bases from J, with 18 bases in between. There are 13 residues in the CDR3. From germline, CDR1 is KGHSH and CDR2 LQKENI. CDR3 amino acids: CASSPKGTGVLYF. For the CDR3, the DNA is TGTGCCAGCTCACCGAAAGGGACCGGTGTTCTGTACTTC.

The chain joins TRBV7-9 to TRBJ2-2, with TRBD1 matching 7 bases. The trim removed 6 bases at V and 1 base at J, leaving 11 bases unmatched. The CDR3 consists of 17 residues. Germline V gene sequence: CDR1 SEHNR, CDR2 FQNEAQ (reference sequence). The CDR3 DNA follows: TGTGCCAGCAGACATCCTGGCGGACAGGTGAACACCGGGGAGCTGTTTTTT. This sequence encodes CASRHPGGQVNTGELFF. Using reference TRBV7-9 and TRBJ2-2 for the parts outside the CDR3, the full variable domain is DTGVSQNPRHKITKRGQNVTFRCDPISEHNRLYWYRQTLGQGPEFLTYFQNEAQLEKSRLLSDRFSAERPKGSFSTLEIQRTEQGDSAMYLCASRHPGGQVNTGELFFGEGSRLTVL.

In its sample, this clonotype was seen many times. This sequence joins TRBV9 and TRBJ2-1; 8 nucleotides match TRBD2. Germline CDR1 is SGDLS and CDR2 is YYNGEE. The CDR3 totals 14 residues. The V gene end was trimmed by 0 bases and the J gene end by 5 bases; junction bases not matched to a gene: 1. For the CDR3, the DNA is TGTGCCAGCAGCGTAGAACTAGCGGACAATGAGCAGTTCTTC. Protein product: CASSVELADNEQFF.

This clonotype was counted ten times or more. The J gene is TRBJ2-2, the V gene TRBV7-2; no clear D. This CDR3 region has 14 residues. Germline CDR1 and CDR2: SGHTA and FQGNSA. With 5 bases removed from V and 5 bases from J, the gap between germline ends came to 12 bases. The CDR3 nucleotides read TGTGCCAGCAGCCCCGAACGGGTAACCGGGGAGCTGTTTTTT. Translated, it gives CASSPERVTGELFF.

The chain joins TRBV19 to TRBJ2-1, with 13 bases aligning to TRBD2. The trim removed 5 bases at V and 5 bases at J, leaving 9 bases unmatched. CDR3 length: 17 amino acids. Germline loops: CDR1 LNHDA, CDR2 SQIVND (reference sequence). Written as DNA, the CDR3 is TGTGCCAGTAGTGTTACTAGCGGGAGGGCCGAAGACAATGAGCAGTTCTTC. It yields the protein CASSVTSGRAEDNEQFF.

Concerning this clonotype: A much larger clone lies a single base off, so this may be a read error. The gene calls are TRBV19 and TRBJ1-2; possibly TRBD1 for D (6 bases). Germline lookup yields CDR1 LNHDA and CDR2 SQIVND (reference sequence). The length of the CDR3 is 15 residues. V lost 7 bases, J lost 4 bases, and 19 bases lay in between. CDR3 sequence (DNA): TGTGCCAGTACTATCCTGCGGGGGGCAGGCTATGGCTACACCTTC. Protein product: CASTILRGAGYGYTF.

This clonotype was found many times. This chain links TRBV7-2 with TRBJ1-2; D possibly corresponds to TRBD1 (5 bases). Germline loops: CDR1 SGHTA, CDR2 FQGNSA. This CDR3 is 12 amino acids long. Trimming stripped 6 bases from V and 8 bases from J, with 13 bases between. Here the CDR3 reads CASRRGGLGYTF. CDR3 nucleotides: TGTGCCAGCAGACGGGGGGGGTTGGGCTACACCTTC.

V gene TRBV24-1 combines with J gene TRBJ2-3; D is uncertain. This CDR3 region has 11 residues. The V end lost 0 bases, the J end lost 8 bases, and 2 bases lay between the germline ends. Germline V gene sequence: CDR1 KGHDR, CDR2 SFDVKD. CDR3 protein: CATSDLTTQYF. The CDR3 bases are TGTGCCACCAGTGATTTGACTACGCAGTATTTT.